This T cell receptor (beta chain) was observed in a study of shared clonotypes between healthy human individuals. The CDR3 is 16 residues long. Germline-derived CDR1 and CDR2 are SGDLS and YYNGEE. J gave up 2 bases and V 3 bases, and 8 bases lay outside the gene matches. Positive CCR7 selection of CD45RO-negative cells yielded the naive CD8 cells, and terminally differentiated effector memory CD45RA+ cells were excluded. Caucasian adults residing in Nashville, Tennessee made up all the donors. Profiled with immunoSEQ multiplex PCR; TCRdb holds only in-frame clones, not every one. The table includes over 750,000 clones, 90% to 98% detected once.

The source material was naive CD8+ T cells sorted from blood. This TCR was recovered from a man aged 25 to 40 in good health. This chain connects TRBV9 to TRBJ2-1; TRBD2 aligns across 7 bases. CDR3 coding DNA: TGTGCCAGCAGCGGGCCTAGCGGTATGGCCTACAATGAGCAGTTCTTC. This translates into CASSGPSGMAYNEQFF.